The clone carrying this T cell receptor beta chain was seen repeatedly, ten times or more. This record comes from a study of T cells in Graves' hyperthyroidism and ophthalmopathy. RNA transcripts were the template for amplifying TCR beta CDR3 regions. The study used the HTBI primer set for a first-round RT-PCR of the TCR CDR3. MiXCR, applied by TCRdb to the multiplex PCR reads, yields one record per CDR3 protein. The data contain 380,000 or so distinct CDR3 sequences, about 15% of them seen just once; the ten biggest clones take up about 26%. The TCR originated in a woman in her thirties with Graves' hyperthyroidism. Sequencing input: blood.

The CDR3 sequence: CASSLTGIGTDTQYF. The CDR3 DNA follows: TGTGCCAGCAGTTTGACAGGGATCGGCACAGATACGCAGTATTTT. This sequence joins TRBV12-3 or TRBV12-4 and TRBJ2-3; 7 bases match TRBD1. This CDR3 contains 15 residues. Losses at the gene ends were 3 bases for V and 1 base for J; bases not matched to a gene: 4.